One T cell receptor beta chain is described in this entry. J gave up 4 bases and V 3 bases, and 8 bases lay outside the gene matches. This CDR3 region has 15 residues. The V gene's germline CDR1 is SGHRS and CDR2 YFSETQ. These data belong to a study of blood T cell repertoires in COVID-19. On the study more broadly: Both acute and convalescent COVID-19 samples were obtained from the United States, Italy and Spain. Sample material is recorded as cDNA or gDNA derived from T cells, B-cell-depleted T cells, or PBMCs.

Assay used: immunoSEQ multiplex PCR; TCRdb lists only in-frame clones, some missing. The sample has some 74,000 clones; around 90% are singletons. This TCR came from a man aged 45 to 65 with acute or convalescent COVID-19. The sample comprised peripheral blood. This chain uses TRBV5-1 with TRBJ2-7, with 9 bases that match TRBD1. The CDR3 spells CASSWGGTGTYEQYF. CDR3 DNA: TGCGCCAGCAGCTGGGGCGGGACAGGGACTTACGAGCAGTACTTC.